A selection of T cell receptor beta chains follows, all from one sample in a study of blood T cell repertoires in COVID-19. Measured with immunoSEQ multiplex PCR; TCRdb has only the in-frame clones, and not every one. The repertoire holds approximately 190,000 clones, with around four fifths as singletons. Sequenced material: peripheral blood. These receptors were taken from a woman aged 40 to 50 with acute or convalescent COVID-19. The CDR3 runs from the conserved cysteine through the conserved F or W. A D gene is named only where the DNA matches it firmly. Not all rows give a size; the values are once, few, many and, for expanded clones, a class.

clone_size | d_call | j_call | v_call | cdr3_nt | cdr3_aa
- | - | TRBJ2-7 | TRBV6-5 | TGTGCCAGCAGTTACATGACTGCTACCTACGAGCAGTACTTC | CASSYMTATYEQYF
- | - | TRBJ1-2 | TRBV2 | TGTGCCACTCAGCGGACTGTGAACTATGGCTACACCTTC | CATQRTVNYGYTF
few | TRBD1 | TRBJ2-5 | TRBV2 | TGTGCCAGCAGTGGGGACAGTGGAGAGACCCAGTACTTC | CASSGDSGETQYF
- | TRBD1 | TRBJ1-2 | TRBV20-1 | TGCAGTGCTAGTGGCCTTTTTAGGGGGCGCGGGGGCTACACCTTC | CSASGLFRGRGGYTF
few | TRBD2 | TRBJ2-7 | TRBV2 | TGTGCCAGCAGTGCGGGACTAGCTGGAGACGAGCAGTACTTC | CASSAGLAGDEQYF
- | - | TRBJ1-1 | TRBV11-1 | TGTGCCAGCAGCCCCAGCCGGGTCACTGAAGCTTTCTTT | CASSPSRVTEAFF
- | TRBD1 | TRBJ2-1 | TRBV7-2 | TGTGCCAGCAGCTCCACCTGGGACAGCCACAATGAGCAGTTCTTC | CASSSTWDSHNEQFF
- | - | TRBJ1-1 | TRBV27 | TGTGCCAGCAGAAACCTAATGGGGGGCACTGAAGCTTTCTTT | CASRNLMGGTEAFF
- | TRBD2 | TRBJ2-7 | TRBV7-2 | TGTGCCAGCAGCTTAGTTAGCGGGAATACCTACGAGCAGTACTTC | CASSLVSGNTYEQYF
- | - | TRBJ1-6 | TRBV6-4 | TGTGCCAGCAGTCCCACGGGGGACGGCCTAAATTCACCCCTCCACTTT | CASSPTGDGLNSPLHF
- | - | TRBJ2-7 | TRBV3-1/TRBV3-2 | TGTGCCAGCAGCCAAGCCCACAGGGCATACGAGCAGTACTTC | CASSQAHRAYEQYF
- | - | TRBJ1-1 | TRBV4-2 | TGTGCCAGCAGCCGGTCGCCGGGACAGAACACTGAAGCTTTCTTT | CASSRSPGQNTEAFF
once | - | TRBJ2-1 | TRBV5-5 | TGTGCCAGCAGCCTGAGCGTGGCCTACAATGAGCAGTTCTTC | CASSLSVAYNEQFF
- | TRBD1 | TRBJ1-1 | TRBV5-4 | TGTGCCAGCAGCTTGGATGGGACAGGGGGTAATTGGGCTGAAGCTTTCTTT | CASSLDGTGGNWAEAFF
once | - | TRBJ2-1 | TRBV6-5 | TGTGCCAGCAGTTACTCGGTTACTAGCAACAATGAGCAGTTCTTC | CASSYSVTSNNEQFF